This TCR beta chain was profiled in a study of T cell clusters in autoimmune cytopenias. TRB amplification used roughly 250 ng of peripheral blood genomic DNA. TRB rearrangements were amplified by touch-down multiplex PCR with mixed TRB-A/B primers. For each CDR3 protein, TCRdb gives one entry from its re-call of the multiplex PCR reads, without DNA. This table lists approximately 11,000 distinct CDR3 sequences. Measured by frequency, this clonotype is medium-sized. The same specimen was also included in a second study, on T cell repertoires in aging, cancer and after chemotherapy.

The material sequenced was peripheral blood. The TCR comes from a human donor in good health.

CDR3 amino acids: CASSNPGPSYEQYF. V usage is TRBV19 and J usage is TRBJ2-7; TCRdb's D call of TRBD1 is untestable without DNA. Per germline, CDR1 LNHDA and CDR2 SQIVND (reference sequence). The CDR3 runs to 14 residues.